These 30 T cell receptor beta chains came from one sample sequenced in a study of regulatory T cells in long-lasting Graves disease. Stated time point: newly diagnosed GD, antithyroid drugs for less than 3 months. PBMC-extracted RNA yielded the TCR library. According to the study, TCR beta libraries were built with iRepertoire HTBI primers and CDR3-region Arm-PCR. TCRdb fed the multiplex PCR reads into MiXCR, producing one record per CDR3 protein. The data hold 450,000 to 500,000 distinct CDR3 sequences, with 15% to 20% observed a single time. These data also formed part of another study, on T cells in Graves' hyperthyroidism and ophthalmopathy.

This material consisted of peripheral blood mononuclear cells (PBMCs), taken at new diagnosis, from a patient treated with antithyroid drugs. These receptors were taken from a man aged 35-49 years with Graves disease.

There are many counts of this clonotype. The gene calls are TRBV7-9 and TRBJ2-3; D possibly corresponds to TRBD1 (5 bases). The CDR3 contains 16 residues. V was shortened by 6 bases and J by 0 bases, with 16 bases between the two germline ends. Germline lookup yields CDR1 SEHNR and CDR2 FQNEAQ (reference sequence). CDR3 sequence: CASSPLDKTSTDTQYF. The CDR3 nucleotides are TGTGCCAGCAGTCCCCTGGACAAAACTAGCACAGATACGCAGTATTTT.

In this sample, this clonotype turned up many times. The J gene is TRBJ1-5, the V gene TRBV19; 9 bases match TRBD1. Germline assignment: CDR1 LNHDA and CDR2 SQIVND (reference sequence). V lost 5 bases, J lost 5 bases, and 10 bases stayed unmatched. The CDR3 extends over 16 amino acids. The CDR3, as DNA: TGTGCCAGTAGTCCCGGGACAGGGAGATGGGATCAGCCCCAGCATTTT. As protein: CASSPGTGRWDQPQHF.

The table lists this clonotype with a few counts. DNA of the CDR3: TGTGCCAGCAGTAGCCGGGACCATCTAAAAGGGGAGCTGTTTTTT. Translating it yields CASSSRDHLKGELFF. This chain joins TRBV6-1 and TRBJ2-2; the D call may be TRBD1 or TRBD2 (5 bases each). The V gene's germline CDR1 is MNHNS and CDR2 SASEGT. The V and J ends lost 5 bases and 8 bases respectively, with 18 bases between them. CDR3 length: 15 amino acids.

The V and J genes are TRBV27 and TRBJ1-5; 9 bases are a match to TRBD1. Germline loops: CDR1 MNHEY, CDR2 SMNVEV (reference sequence). V gave up 6 bases and J gave up 7 bases; unmatched junction bases: 7. This CDR3 is 14 amino acids long. DNA for the CDR3: TGTGCCAGCAGCCTAGACAGGGGGAGGCAGCCCCAGCATTTT. As protein: CASSLDRGRQPQHF.

This clonotype has a count of ten or more. The chain is built from TRBV27 and TRBJ2-2; D unresolved. CDR3 size: 13 residues. Germline V gene lookup returns CDR1 MNHEY and CDR2 SMNVEV (reference sequence). V lost 3 bases to trimming and J lost 3 bases, with 5 bases between them. In nucleotides, the CDR3 is TGTGCCAGCAGTTTCGTCGACACCGGGGAGCTGTTTTTT. Protein product: CASSFVDTGELFF.

This clonotype was observed a few times. V and J are TRBV12-5 and TRBJ2-1, with 10 bases identical to TRBD2. The junction had 4 bases not matched to a gene; V was cut back by 5 bases and J by 3 bases. CDR3 size: 15 residues. Germline-derived CDR1 and CDR2 are LGHNT and FRNRAP. The chain's CDR3 is CASGPSGSIYNEQFF. CDR3 DNA: TGTGCTAGTGGTCCTAGCGGGAGCATCTACAATGAGCAGTTCTTC. Full variable domain (missing parts from reference TRBV12-5 and TRBJ2-1): DARVTQTPRHKVTEMGQEVTMRCQPILGHNTVFWYRQTMMQGLELLAYFRNRAPLDDSGMPKDRFSAEMPDATLATLKIQPSEPRDSAVYFCASGPSGSIYNEQFFGPGTRLTVL.

This clonotype was counted a few times. This chain joins TRBV11-2 and TRBJ2-5; 9 nucleotides match TRBD2. The CDR3 is made up of 14 amino acids. J lost 5 bases, V lost 6 bases, and 7 bases had no gene match. Germline loops: CDR1 SGHAT, CDR2 FQNNGV. CDR3 DNA sequence: TGTGCCAGCAGGCCCACCGGGACTAGCGAGACCCAGTACTTC. Protein sequence: CASRPTGTSETQYF.

In this sample, this clonotype turned up a few times. The V call is TRBV7-9, the J call TRBJ2-1; maybe TRBD2 (5 bases). V was shortened by 8 bases and J by 0 bases, with 20 bases between the two germline ends. The CDR3 contains 17 residues. Germline CDR1 SEHNR, CDR2 FQNEAQ (reference sequence). The CDR3 coding sequence is TGTGCCAGCTCACCTCAGTCCGGCCGGGGCTCCTACAATGAGCAGTTCTTC. As protein: CASSPQSGRGSYNEQFF.

The V call is TRBV19, the J call TRBJ2-1; D possibly corresponds to TRBD2 (5 bases). The CDR3 has 17 residues. V lost 5 bases to trimming and J lost 0 bases, with 17 bases between them. Germline CDR1 LNHDA, CDR2 SQIVND (reference sequence). CDR3 sequence: CASSPGLLKSSYNEQFF. CDR3 DNA sequence: TGTGCCAGTAGTCCAGGACTCCTCAAGAGCTCCTACAATGAGCAGTTCTTC.

This clonotype was recorded at least ten times. The chain uses TRBV5-4 and TRBJ2-3, with TRBD2 matching over 9 bases. The CDR3 contains 17 residues. CDR1 and CDR2 (germline): SGHNT, YYREEE (reference sequence). The ends lost 4 bases at V and 3 bases at J; junction bases unmatched: 12. CDR3 nucleotides: TGTGCCAGCAGCCCCGATGGGCTAGCGGGATTGACAGATACGCAGTATTTT. Translated: CASSPDGLAGLTDTQYF.

This clonotype appeared many times. The rearrangement links TRBV5-1 to TRBJ2-7; D remains ambiguous. The V and J ends lost 0 bases and 3 bases respectively, with 10 bases between them. Germline CDR1 reads SGHRS; CDR2 reads YFSETQ. This CDR3 is built from 14 residues. This CDR3 is CASSLEGQVYEQYF. The CDR3 nucleotides are TGCGCCAGCAGCTTGGAAGGCCAGGTCTACGAGCAGTACTTC.

Worth noting for this clonotype: This could be a read error, since a much larger clone is one nucleotide away. This sequence joins TRBV27 and TRBJ2-2, with 9 bases identical to TRBD2. The CDR3 has 15 residues. The V gene's germline CDR1 is MNHEY and CDR2 SMNVEV (reference sequence). V was pared by 1 base and J by 4 bases, with 1 base of the junction left unmatched. CDR3 region: CASSLLREGTGELFF. The CDR3 DNA reads TGTGCCAGCAGTTTATTGCGGGAGGGCACCGGGGAGCTGTTTTTT.

This clonotype appeared many times. The chain employs TRBV12-3 or TRBV12-4 and TRBJ1-1; 8 bases align to TRBD1. This CDR3 is 17 amino acids long. V trimming: 10 bases; J trimming: 0 bases; junction bases outside the gene matches: 16. CDR3 sequence (DNA): TGTGCCATCAGCCCAGCACAGGGGGTAGGAATGAACACTGAAGCTTTCTTT. Encoded protein: CAISPAQGVGMNTEAFF.

The chain carries TRBV5-5 and TRBJ2-1; TRBD1 might be the D (7 bases). Germline-derived CDR1 and CDR2 are SGHKS and YYEKEE (reference sequence). V was pared by 0 bases and J by 7 bases, with 23 bases between. The CDR3 runs to 18 residues. As DNA, the CDR3 is TGTGCCAGCAGCTTGGGGACCCGACAGGGAAAAGGGGGGAATGAGCAGTTCTTC. Encoded protein: CASSLGTRQGKGGNEQFF. The variable domain in full, completed from reference TRBV5-5 and TRBJ2-1, reads DAGVTQSPTHLIKTRGQQVTLRCSPISGHKSVSWYQQVLGQGPQFIFQYYEKEERGRGNFPDRFSARQFPNYSSELNVNALLLGDSALYLCASSLGTRQGKGGNEQFFGPGTRLTVL.

This clonotype was detected many times. The chain couples TRBV30 to TRBJ2-3, with D perhaps matching TRBD1 (5 bases). V lost 6 bases, J lost 2 bases, and 12 bases lay in between. Germline CDR1 GTSNPN, CDR2 SVGIG (reference sequence). This CDR3 has 13 residues. The CDR3 protein is CACPQGSTDTQYF. CDR3 DNA: TGTGCCTGCCCCCAGGGCTCCACAGATACGCAGTATTTT.

In this sample, this clonotype turned up many times. The chain joins TRBV30 to TRBJ1-1, with D maybe TRBD1 (5 bases). Germline lookup yields CDR1 GTSNPN and CDR2 SVGIG (reference sequence). The CDR3 is 13 residues long. Trimming cost V 2 bases and J 1 base, with 8 bases left between them. In DNA, the CDR3 is TGTGCCTGGAGTTACGGGGCGAACACTGAAGCTTTCTTT. Translated, it gives CAWSYGANTEAFF.

This clonotype has ten or more counts. The chain combines TRBV12-3 or TRBV12-4 with TRBJ2-3; no clear D gene. This CDR3 spans 11 amino acids. Trimming pared 4 bases from V and 5 bases from J, leaving 4 bases between. In DNA, the CDR3 is TGTGCCAGCAGTTCATTAGATACGCAGTATTTT. Amino acid sequence: CASSSLDTQYF.

This clonotype was seen repeatedly, ten times or more. The rearrangement uses TRBV20-1 and TRBJ1-6; 9 nucleotides agree with TRBD1. Trimming cost V 1 base and J 7 bases; bases outside gene matches: 2. The CDR3 is 14 residues long. Germline-derived CDR1 and CDR2 are DFQATT and SNEGSKA (reference sequence). The CDR3 sequence is CSARVGTGNSPLHF. As DNA, the CDR3 is TGCAGTGCTAGAGTGGGGACAGGGAATTCACCCCTCCACTTT.

In its sample, this clonotype was seen a few times. This chain joins TRBV10-1 and TRBJ1-4; D unresolved. The germline V gene encodes CDR1 WNHNN and CDR2 SYGVQD (reference sequence). V gave up 2 bases and J gave up 8 bases, with 15 bases separating them. The CDR3 covers 15 residues. CDR3 bases: TGCGCCAGCAGTGAGGGGCAGGATCCTGACGAAAAACTGTTTTTT. Translated, it gives CASSEGQDPDEKLFF.

This clonotype showed up many times. The chain employs TRBV7-2 and TRBJ1-1; D is unresolved. Germline CDR1 and CDR2: SGHTA and FQGNSA. Between the trimmed V and J ends, which lost 1 base and 10 bases, there was a span of 13 bases. The length of the CDR3 is 13 residues. For the CDR3, the DNA is TGTGCCAGCAGCTTAGGTACGGGTGGGAGAGCTTTCTTT. This encodes CASSLGTGGRAFF.

A remark on this clonotype: Just one base apart from a much larger clone, this may be a read error. The genes are TRBV3-1 and TRBJ1-4; no reliable D call. Trimming removed 1 base at V and 8 bases at J, with 5 bases between. The CDR3 is 12 amino acids. The V gene's germline CDR1 is LGHDT and CDR2 YNNKEL (reference sequence). The CDR3 DNA follows: TGTGCCAGCAGCCAAGCCGGGGAAAAACTGTTTTTT. This sequence encodes CASSQAGEKLFF.

This clonotype was seen at least ten times. This chain uses TRBV27 with TRBJ2-6; TRBD1 is a possible D gene (5 bases). This CDR3 has 17 amino acids. Per the germline V gene, CDR1 is MNHEY and CDR2 is SMNVEV (reference sequence). V was cut by 10 bases and J by 4 bases, with 23 bases left in between. The CDR3, as DNA: TGTGCCACAAGAAGGGGCAGTCCCTCGTCCGGGGCCAACGTCCTGACTTTC. Translating gives CATRRGSPSSGANVLTF.

This clonotype was found a few times. Written as DNA, the CDR3 is TGTGCCACCAGCAGAGAGACATCCCGCTCTGGAAACACCATATATTTT. Translating gives CATSRETSRSGNTIYF. The genes are TRBV15 and TRBJ1-3; D not certain. V lost 0 bases, J lost 0 bases, and 9 bases lay in between. The CDR3 loop spans 16 amino acids. In germline, CDR1 is LNHNV, CDR2 YYDKDF (reference sequence). The complete variable domain, with remaining parts taken from reference TRBV15 and TRBJ1-3, reads DAMVIQNPRYQVTQFGKPVTLSCSQTLNHNVMYWYQQKSSQAPKLLFHYYDKDFNNEADTPDNFQSRRPNTSFCFLDIRSPGLGDTAMYLCATSRETSRSGNTIYFGEGSWLTVV.

This clonotype came up many times. This chain joins TRBV5-1 and TRBJ2-2; perhaps TRBD1 as D (6 bases). This CDR3 spans 17 amino acids. Germline CDR1 and CDR2: SGHRS and YFSETQ. V was shortened by 0 bases and J by 0 bases, with 12 bases between the two germline ends. CDR3 coding DNA: TGCGCCAGCAGCTTGGCTATTGGGACAACGAACACCGGGGAGCTGTTTTTT. Residues: CASSLAIGTTNTGELFF.

This clonotype was counted at least ten times. The chain combines TRBV11-2 with TRBJ1-1, with TRBD1 identical over 8 bases. The V gene end was trimmed by 3 bases and the J gene end by 5 bases; junction bases not matched to a gene: 5. The CDR3 runs 14 residues. The germline CDR1 and CDR2 sequences are SGHAT and FQNNGV. CDR3 DNA: TGTGCCAGCAGCTTGGACAGGGTTAAAACTGAAGCTTTCTTT. It yields the protein CASSLDRVKTEAFF.

This clonotype occurred a few times. The V gene is TRBV4-1, the J gene TRBJ1-3, with 11 bases lining up with TRBD1. V was pared by 3 bases and J by 0 bases, with 10 bases of the junction left unmatched. This CDR3 spans 19 amino acids. The V gene's germline CDR1 is MGHRA and CDR2 YSYEKL. The CDR3 is CASSQTNSGTGGSGNTIYF. CDR3 DNA sequence: TGCGCCAGCAGCCAGACAAATTCCGGGACAGGGGGCTCTGGAAACACCATATATTTT.

There are many counts of this clonotype. Compared with germline, one end of the junction differs, possibly owing to a read error. This chain links TRBV7-3 with TRBJ2-2; TRBD1 matches 7 bases. CDR1 and CDR2 (germline): SGHTA, FQGTGA. This CDR3 is 15 amino acids long. The CDR3 spells CASSLDRAHTGELFF. The CDR3 region has the DNA TGTGCCAGCAGCTTAGACAGGGCGCACACCGGGGAACTGTTTTTT.

This chain links TRBV6-9 with TRBJ1-2; 9 positions match TRBD1. After removal of 3 bases from V and 8 bases from J, the junction contained 7 bases not matched to a gene. This CDR3 region has 14 residues. Germline CDR1 reads MNHGY; CDR2 reads SVAAGI. The CDR3 loop reads CASSYSGTGKGYTF. The CDR3 coding sequence is TGTGCCAGCAGTTACTCCGGGACAGGGAAGGGCTACACCTTC.

In this sample, this clonotype turned up a few times. CDR3 residues: CASSDSLSIHRGEQFF. In nucleotides, the CDR3 is TGCGCCAGCAGTGACTCCCTTTCCATTCACCGGGGTGAGCAGTTCTTC. The gene calls are TRBV10-1 and TRBJ2-1, with a possible D match to TRBD2 (5 bases). The CDR3 length is 16 residues. Germline CDR1 reads WNHNN; CDR2 reads SYGVQD (reference sequence). V lost 3 bases and J 9 bases, leaving 21 bases between the germline ends.

The chain combines TRBV6-1 with TRBJ2-6, with no clear D. V was clipped by 6 bases and J by 0 bases, with 9 bases between them. The germline V gene encodes CDR1 MNHNS and CDR2 SASEGT. The CDR3 covers 15 residues. CDR3 sequence (DNA): TGTGCCAGCAGCTCCCCCCGCTCTGGGGCCAACGTCCTGACTTTC. The encoded protein is CASSSPRSGANVLTF.